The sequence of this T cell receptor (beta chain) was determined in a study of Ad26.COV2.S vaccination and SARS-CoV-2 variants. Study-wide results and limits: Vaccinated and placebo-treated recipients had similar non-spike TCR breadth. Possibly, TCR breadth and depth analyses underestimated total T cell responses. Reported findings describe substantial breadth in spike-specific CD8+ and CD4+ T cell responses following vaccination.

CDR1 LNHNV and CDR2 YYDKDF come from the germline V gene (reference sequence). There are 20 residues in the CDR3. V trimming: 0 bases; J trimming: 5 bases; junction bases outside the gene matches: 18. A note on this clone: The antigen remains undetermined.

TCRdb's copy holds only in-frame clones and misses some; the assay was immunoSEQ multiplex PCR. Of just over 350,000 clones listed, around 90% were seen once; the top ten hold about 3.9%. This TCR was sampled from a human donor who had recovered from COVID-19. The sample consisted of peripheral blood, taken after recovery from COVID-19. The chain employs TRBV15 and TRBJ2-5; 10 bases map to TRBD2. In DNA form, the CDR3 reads TGTGCCACCAGCAGAGATCGCCTAGCGGGGGTGGGTTTCGGGGTGGAGACCCAGTACTTC. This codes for CATSRDRLAGVGFGVETQYF.